These T cell receptor beta chains were read from a single sample in a study of cytomegalovirus exposure and HLA in healthy donors. The method was immunoSEQ multiplex PCR; TCRdb's version includes in-frame clones alone and lacks a portion of them. The table has 100,000 to 140,000 clones, roughly 80% seen once. Source material: PBMCs. These receptors were collected from a young man in good health and CMV-seropositive. CDR3s include the opening cysteine and the closing phenylalanine or tryptophan. Each record gives: clone size, D gene, J gene, V gene, CDR3 DNA, CDR3 protein. The D gene is left open where the match is weak. Only some rows state a clone size, as once, few, many or a class for expanded clones.

clone size: few; D gene: -; J gene: TRBJ1-4; V gene: TRBV2; CDR3 DNA: TGTGCCAGCAGTGGTCGGAGCTTATACGCAACTAATGAAAAACTGTTTTTT; CDR3 protein: CASSGRSLYATNEKLFF
clone size: -; D gene: TRBD1; J gene: TRBJ2-6; V gene: TRBV5-1; CDR3 DNA: TGCGCCAGCAGCTTGGCCCGCTCGGCAGGGGGCAGATCTGGGGCCAACGGCCTGACTTTC; CDR3 protein: CASSLARSAGGRSGANGLTF
clone size: few; D gene: -; J gene: TRBJ1-2; V gene: TRBV5-4; CDR3 DNA: TGTGCCAGCAGCAGGGCAGGGTTTGCTGGCTACACCTTC; CDR3 protein: CASSRAGFAGYTF
clone size: -; D gene: -; J gene: TRBJ1-4; V gene: TRBV21-1; CDR3 DNA: TGTGCCAGCAGCAAGTTCAGCAGGTATAATGAAAAACTGTTTTTT; CDR3 protein: CASSKFSRYNEKLFF
clone size: -; D gene: -; J gene: TRBJ2-4; V gene: TRBV21-1; CDR3 DNA: TGTGCCAGCAGCAAAGTTTACATCGTGGCGGGCATTCAGTACTTC; CDR3 protein: CASSKVYIVAGIQYF
clone size: few; D gene: -; J gene: TRBJ1-1; V gene: TRBV7-9; CDR3 DNA: TGTTCCAGCAGCTTGGGGGGAACTCGGGCTTTCTTT; CDR3 protein: CSSSLGGTRAFF
clone size: -; D gene: -; J gene: TRBJ2-5; V gene: TRBV30; CDR3 DNA: TGTGCCTGGAGTTCGGGGTTTTCCCAGTACTTC; CDR3 protein: CAWSSGFSQYF
clone size: -; D gene: -; J gene: TRBJ2-3; V gene: TRBV18; CDR3 DNA: TGTGCCAGCTCACCCGGGAGCACAGATACGCAGTATTTT; CDR3 protein: CASSPGSTDTQYF
clone size: -; D gene: -; J gene: TRBJ1-5; V gene: TRBV19; CDR3 DNA: TGTGCCACCACGAGCCGAGACAGCTACAATCAGCCCCAGCATTTT; CDR3 protein: CATTSRDSYNQPQHF
clone size: -; D gene: -; J gene: TRBJ2-7; V gene: TRBV27; CDR3 DNA: TGTGCCAGCAAGGTGGGGGCAACTGGCTACGAGCAGTACTTC; CDR3 protein: CASKVGATGYEQYF
clone size: -; D gene: -; J gene: TRBJ2-5; V gene: TRBV6-5; CDR3 DNA: TGTGCCAGCAGTTTTGGGCCGATCGAGACCCAGTACTTC; CDR3 protein: CASSFGPIETQYF
clone size: -; D gene: -; J gene: TRBJ2-5; V gene: TRBV5-1; CDR3 DNA: TGCGCCAGCAGCTTAGGACCCGCCGGGGAAGAGACCCAGTACTTC; CDR3 protein: CASSLGPAGEETQYF
clone size: few; D gene: -; J gene: TRBJ2-3; V gene: TRBV2; CDR3 DNA: TGTGCCAGCAATCCGAGAGATCGAGGAATAGATACGCAGTATTTT; CDR3 protein: CASNPRDRGIDTQYF
clone size: once; D gene: TRBD2; J gene: TRBJ2-4; V gene: TRBV5-4; CDR3 DNA: TGTGCCAGCAGCTCGGGGGGGCCCGAAAACAGTCAGTACTTC; CDR3 protein: CASSSGGPENSQYF
clone size: once; D gene: -; J gene: TRBJ1-1; V gene: TRBV11-2; CDR3 DNA: TGTGCCAGCAGCTTAGGGAGGGGGGGAAAAGACACTGAAGCTTTCTTT; CDR3 protein: CASSLGRGGKDTEAFF
clone size: -; D gene: -; J gene: TRBJ2-6; V gene: TRBV6-4; CDR3 DNA: TGTGCCAGCAGCGACAGTACCTCTGGGGCCAACGGCCTGACTTTC; CDR3 protein: CASSDSTSGANGLTF
clone size: -; D gene: -; J gene: TRBJ2-2; V gene: TRBV7-3; CDR3 DNA: TGTGCCAGCGGCCCCGACAGAACAGCGAACACCGGGGAGCTGTTTTTT; CDR3 protein: CASGPDRTANTGELFF
clone size: -; D gene: -; J gene: TRBJ2-3; V gene: TRBV6-5; CDR3 DNA: TGTGCCAATAGCCCCCAAGGGGGCACAGATACGCAGTATTTT; CDR3 protein: CANSPQGGTDTQYF
clone size: -; D gene: -; J gene: TRBJ2-7; V gene: TRBV19; CDR3 DNA: TGTGCCAGTAGCGACAGTTCCTACGAGCAGTACTTC; CDR3 protein: CASSDSSYEQYF
clone size: -; D gene: TRBD2; J gene: TRBJ2-5; V gene: TRBV9; CDR3 DNA: TGTGCCAGCAGTCCTGGACTAGCGGGGGAGTGGGAGACCCAGTACTTC; CDR3 protein: CASSPGLAGEWETQYF
clone size: -; D gene: -; J gene: TRBJ2-7; V gene: TRBV6-5; CDR3 DNA: TGTGCCAGCAGCCCCCTCAACAGGGACGAGCAGTACTTC; CDR3 protein: CASSPLNRDEQYF
clone size: -; D gene: -; J gene: TRBJ1-5; V gene: TRBV18; CDR3 DNA: TGTGCCAGCTCACCGGGACATCGTCAGCCCCAGCATTTT; CDR3 protein: CASSPGHRQPQHF
clone size: -; D gene: TRBD1; J gene: TRBJ1-1; V gene: TRBV4-1; CDR3 DNA: TGCGCCAGCAGCTGGGGACAGAAGGCTGAAGCTTTCTTT; CDR3 protein: CASSWGQKAEAFF
clone size: once; D gene: TRBD2; J gene: TRBJ2-3; V gene: TRBV5-4; CDR3 DNA: TGTGCCAGCATCTCGAGCGGGGCGAGCACAGATACGCAGTATTTT; CDR3 protein: CASISSGASTDTQYF
clone size: few; D gene: -; J gene: TRBJ2-7; V gene: TRBV7-9; CDR3 DNA: TGTGCCAGCAGCGCAGCCTGGACACCTAACTACGAGCAGTACTTC; CDR3 protein: CASSAAWTPNYEQYF
clone size: few; D gene: TRBD2; J gene: TRBJ2-2; V gene: TRBV19; CDR3 DNA: TGTGCCACCCGACTAGCGGGGGAACCCGGGGAGCTGTTTTTT; CDR3 protein: CATRLAGEPGELFF
clone size: -; D gene: -; J gene: TRBJ2-3; V gene: TRBV5-1; CDR3 DNA: TGCGCCAGCAGCCCAGCCAGGATGCGGGAAGATACGCAGTATTTT; CDR3 protein: CASSPARMREDTQYF
clone size: -; D gene: -; J gene: TRBJ1-2; V gene: TRBV2; CDR3 DNA: TGTGCCAGCAGTGGTACCGGGGGATTATATGGCTACACCTTC; CDR3 protein: CASSGTGGLYGYTF
clone size: -; D gene: -; J gene: TRBJ2-4; V gene: TRBV5-1; CDR3 DNA: TGCGCCAGCAGCTTAGCCAGCTGGGGCGCGAACATTCAGTACTTC; CDR3 protein: CASSLASWGANIQYF
clone size: -; D gene: -; J gene: TRBJ1-2; V gene: TRBV6-5; CDR3 DNA: TGTGCCAGCAGTTACTCGCTAGATGGCTACACCTTC; CDR3 protein: CASSYSLDGYTF
clone size: -; D gene: -; J gene: TRBJ1-4; V gene: TRBV4-2; CDR3 DNA: TGTGCCAGCAGCCAAGAGGGCAGGCTGAATGAAAAACTGTTTTTT; CDR3 protein: CASSQEGRLNEKLFF
clone size: -; D gene: -; J gene: TRBJ1-1; V gene: TRBV27; CDR3 DNA: TGTGCCAGCAAGGGAGGGAACACTGAAGCTTTCTTT; CDR3 protein: CASKGGNTEAFF
clone size: -; D gene: -; J gene: TRBJ1-3; V gene: TRBV2; CDR3 DNA: TGTGCCAGCAGTGAAGCGCTACTCGGGAACACCATATATTTT; CDR3 protein: CASSEALLGNTIYF
clone size: -; D gene: -; J gene: TRBJ1-6; V gene: TRBV19; CDR3 DNA: TGTGCCAGTAGTCGCACGGAGAATTCACCCCTCCACTTT; CDR3 protein: CASSRTENSPLHF
clone size: -; D gene: -; J gene: TRBJ2-1; V gene: TRBV5-1; CDR3 DNA: TGCGCCAGCAGCTTGTCAGCAGGTTCGGTAGGTGAGCAGTTCTTC; CDR3 protein: CASSLSAGSVGEQFF
clone size: -; D gene: -; J gene: TRBJ1-4; V gene: TRBV30; CDR3 DNA: TGTGCCTGGAGTGGGCGGGGGGGTGAAAAACTGTTTTTT; CDR3 protein: CAWSGRGGEKLFF
clone size: -; D gene: -; J gene: TRBJ1-4; V gene: TRBV6-1; CDR3 DNA: TGTGCCAGCAGTGAACGTCTAAGAAAACTGTTTTTT; CDR3 protein: CASSERLRKLFF
clone size: -; D gene: TRBD1; J gene: TRBJ2-6; V gene: TRBV5-1; CDR3 DNA: TGCGCCAGCAGCCGGGGACAGGGATACTCTGGGGCCAACGGCCTGACTTTC; CDR3 protein: CASSRGQGYSGANGLTF
clone size: -; D gene: -; J gene: TRBJ1-2; V gene: TRBV6-1; CDR3 DNA: TGTGCCAGCAGTGAAAACACCAACTATGGCTACACCTTC; CDR3 protein: CASSENTNYGYTF
clone size: -; D gene: TRBD2; J gene: TRBJ2-7; V gene: TRBV7-8; CDR3 DNA: TGTGCCAGCAGCTTGGCGACGACTAGCGGGGGCTACGAGCAGTACTTC; CDR3 protein: CASSLATTSGGYEQYF
clone size: -; D gene: -; J gene: TRBJ1-1; V gene: TRBV11-1; CDR3 DNA: TGTGCCAGCAGCTTCTCCGGGGGTGCTGACACGAACACTGAAGCTTTCTTT; CDR3 protein: CASSFSGGADTNTEAFF
clone size: -; D gene: TRBD1; J gene: TRBJ2-7; V gene: TRBV6-5; CDR3 DNA: TGTGCCAGCAGTCCTAGACAGGGCGAGCAGTACTTC; CDR3 protein: CASSPRQGEQYF
clone size: -; D gene: -; J gene: TRBJ1-1; V gene: TRBV5-1; CDR3 DNA: TGCGCCAGCAGCTTGGAGTTACCGGACACTGAAGCTTTCTTT; CDR3 protein: CASSLELPDTEAFF
clone size: once; D gene: TRBD2; J gene: TRBJ2-3; V gene: TRBV11-3; CDR3 DNA: TGTGCCAGCAGACCGGGACTAGCGGGGTTCGTCGGGACAGATACGCAGTATTTT; CDR3 protein: CASRPGLAGFVGTDTQYF
clone size: -; D gene: TRBD1; J gene: TRBJ2-7; V gene: TRBV9; CDR3 DNA: TGTGCCAGCTCCGAACGGGACAGGCCCTCCTACGAGCAGTACTTC; CDR3 protein: CASSERDRPSYEQYF
clone size: -; D gene: -; J gene: TRBJ1-2; V gene: TRBV11-3; CDR3 DNA: TGTGCCAGCAGCTTAGAGGGGGGATTCGGTGGCTACACCTTC; CDR3 protein: CASSLEGGFGGYTF
clone size: -; D gene: -; J gene: TRBJ1-6; V gene: TRBV6-5; CDR3 DNA: TGTGCCAGCAGCAATCAGGCAGGGAAATACCCCCTCCACTTT; CDR3 protein: CASSNQAGKYPLHF
clone size: -; D gene: TRBD2; J gene: TRBJ2-1; V gene: TRBV7-9; CDR3 DNA: TGTGCCAGCAGCCCCCGGGACTACGGAGACAATGAGCAGTTCTTC; CDR3 protein: CASSPRDYGDNEQFF
clone size: -; D gene: TRBD1; J gene: TRBJ1-1; V gene: TRBV9; CDR3 DNA: TGTGCCAGCAGCCGGGGGACAGGGGAGGAGGACACTGAAGCTTTCTTT; CDR3 protein: CASSRGTGEEDTEAFF